This T cell receptor beta chain was profiled in a study of OX40 agonist ivuxolimab in advanced cancers. Study-level background: Treatment of patients was with ivuxolimab, an agonistic anti-OX40 (CD134) antibody.

Peripheral blood came from all dose cohorts at three timepoints. Study findings and constraints: At 0.1 to 3.0 mg/kg, clonal expansion of CD4+ and CD8+ blood T cells had occurred by week 6.

Details on this clone: The antigen remains unidentified.

Trimming shortened V by 4 bases and J by 7 bases, and 8 bases separated the two germline ends. The CDR3 covers 11 residues. Germline V gene sequence: CDR1 LNHNV, CDR2 YYDKDF (reference sequence). Libraries were prepared by immunoSEQ multiplex PCR; TCRdb keeps only in-frame clonotypes and omits some of them. The repertoire holds about 32,000 clones, about four fifths seen once, with 20% to 25% in the top ten. Source: CD4+ or CD8+ T cells sorted from blood, taken in a trial of the OX40 agonist ivuxolimab. J is TRBJ2-7 and V is TRBV15, with D possibly matching TRBD1 (6 bases). This sequence was found in an adult with an advanced solid tumor such as melanoma, head and neck, liver or kidney cancer. The CDR3 DNA reads TGTGCCACCAGCAACAGGGCGGAGCAGTACTTC. This encodes CATSNRAEQYF.